Following are 15 T cell receptor beta chains from one sample sequenced in a study of T cell responses to AZD1222 COVID-19 vaccine. Assay used: immunoSEQ multiplex PCR; TCRdb lists only in-frame clones, some missing. Of 150,000 to 200,000 clones listed, around nine tenths are singletons. This material consisted of peripheral blood, taken on day 0 of AZD1222 vaccination. The receptors here all came from an adult in good health.

The chain employs TRBV5-1 and TRBJ1-3, with TRBD1 as a possible D gene (6 bases). The CDR3 consists of 17 residues. V shed 0 bases and J shed 3 bases, with 16 bases lying between them. Per the germline V gene, CDR1 is SGHRS and CDR2 is YFSETQ. The CDR3 DNA sequence: TGCGCCAGCAGCTTGGATGGGGGGGCTAGATTTGGAAACACCATATATTTT. This translates into CASSLDGGARFGNTIYF.

The rearrangement uses TRBV28 and TRBJ2-3; 12 nucleotides match TRBD2. The germline V gene encodes CDR1 MDHEN and CDR2 SYDVKM. V lost 6 bases, J lost 5 bases, and 12 bases stayed unmatched. The CDR3 runs to 17 residues. CDR3 in amino acids: CASRTGTSGPHRDTQYF. The CDR3 DNA reads TGTGCCAGCAGAACCGGGACTAGCGGGCCGCACAGAGATACGCAGTATTTT.

The gene calls are TRBV11-1 and TRBJ1-6; D call uncertain. The CDR3 spans 12 residues. Germline CDR1 is SGHAT and CDR2 is FQDESV (reference sequence). Trimming cost V 5 bases and J 4 bases, with 3 bases left between them. The DNA of the CDR3 is TGTGCCAGCAGCACGTATAATTCACCCCTCCACTTT. Translating it yields CASSTYNSPLHF.

The V gene is TRBV12-3 or TRBV12-4, the J gene TRBJ1-2; no firm D call. The CDR3 extends over 12 amino acids. V lost 2 bases, J lost 8 bases, and 9 bases lay in between. The CDR3 spells CASSLPERGYTF. The CDR3 DNA reads TGTGCCAGCAGTTTACCCGAGAGGGGCTACACCTTC.

The CDR3 nucleotides are TGTGCCAGCAGCTTTGAGGGCGAATACAATGAGCAGTTCTTC. Translation gives CASSFEGEYNEQFF. This chain joins TRBV7-2 and TRBJ2-1, with D maybe TRBD2 (5 bases). In germline, CDR1 is SGHTA, CDR2 FQGNSA. V shed 3 bases and J shed 4 bases, with 10 bases lying between them. This CDR3 has 14 residues.

This sequence joins TRBV6-2 or TRBV6-3 and TRBJ2-6, with D possibly matching TRBD2 (5 bases). Trimming took 0 bases from V and 4 from J, leaving 16 bases between them. Germline lookup yields CDR1 MNHEY and CDR2 SVGEGT. The CDR3 runs to 18 residues. Written as DNA, the CDR3 is TGTGCCAGCAGTTACTCGTCGTGGGCTCCGGGAGGGGCCAACGTCCTGACTTTC. This sequence encodes CASSYSSWAPGGANVLTF.

The chain carries TRBV24-1 and TRBJ1-5, with D possibly matching TRBD1 (6 bases). Trimming took off 7 bases at V and 7 bases at J, with 13 bases between the two ends. CDR3 size: 13 residues. Germline CDR1 reads KGHDR; CDR2 reads SFDVKD. The DNA of the CDR3 is TGTGCCACCAGCGCCCCAGGGGACCAGCCCCAGCATTTT. Residues: CATSAPGDQPQHF.

The chain is built from TRBV9 and TRBJ1-2; D uncertain. Per germline, CDR1 SGDLS and CDR2 YYNGEE. The CDR3 spans 15 residues. V was trimmed by 3 bases and J by 7 bases, leaving 19 bases between them. Here the CDR3 DNA reads TGTGCCAGCAGCGCTGGGGTCGTTAGGGCCTCTGGCTACACCTTC. It yields the protein CASSAGVVRASGYTF.

The V and J genes are TRBV24-1 and TRBJ2-1; the match to TRBD1 covers 8 bases. The CDR3 runs to 13 residues. The V segment lost 6 bases and the J segment 4 bases; nucleotides outside the gene matches: 1. Germline V gene sequence: CDR1 KGHDR, CDR2 SFDVKD. The CDR3 DNA sequence: TGTGCCACCAGTAGGGACAGGTACAATGAGCAGTTCTTC. Protein: CATSRDRYNEQFF.

V is TRBV5-1 and J is TRBJ2-6; 9 nucleotides agree with TRBD1. V trimming: 4 bases; J trimming: 2 bases; junction bases outside the gene matches: 7. The CDR3 loop spans 17 amino acids. Germline V gene sequence: CDR1 SGHRS, CDR2 YFSETQ. The CDR3 DNA reads as TGCGCCAGCAGCCCGGGACAGGGTGAAGCTGGGGCCAACGTCCTGACTTTC. Amino acids: CASSPGQGEAGANVLTF. The full variable domain, its missing parts supplied by reference TRBV5-1 and TRBJ2-6, is KAGVTQTPRYLIKTRGQQVTLSCSPISGHRSVSWYQQTPGQGLQFLFEYFSETQRNKGNFPGRFSGRQFSNSRSEMNVSTLELGDSALYLCASSPGQGEAGANVLTFGAGSRLTVL.

This chain connects TRBV7-8 to TRBJ2-2, with TRBD2 identical over 8 bases. The germline CDR1 and CDR2 sequences are SGHVS and FQNEAQ. The CDR3 spans 16 residues. Trimming took 1 base from V and 3 from J; bases not matched to a gene: 4. CDR3 protein: CASSLEASGYTGELFF. The DNA of the CDR3 is TGTGCCAGCAGCTTAGAGGCTAGCGGGTACACCGGGGAGCTGTTTTTT.

V usage is TRBV2 and J usage is TRBJ1-1; D remains ambiguous. Looked up from germline, CDR1 is SNHLY and CDR2 is FYNNEI. V lost 1 base and J lost 6, with 12 bases in between. CDR3 size: 14 residues. CDR3 nucleotide sequence: TGTGCCAGCAGTGAAGTAGGCTTTGAGTCTGAAGCTTTCTTT. It specifies CASSEVGFESEAFF. Full variable domain (rest looked up from reference TRBV2 and TRBJ1-1): EPEVTQTPSHQVTQMGQEVILRCVPISNHLYFYWYRQILGQKVEFLVSFYNNEISEKSEIFDDQFSVERPDGSNFTLKIRSTKLEDSAMYFCASSEVGFESEAFFGQGTRLTVV.

J is TRBJ1-1 and V is TRBV28, with D possibly TRBD1 on 6 matching bases. Per germline, CDR1 MDHEN and CDR2 SYDVKM. Trimming removed 1 base at V and 0 bases at J, with 15 bases between. There are 17 residues in the CDR3. The CDR3 DNA reads TGTGCCAGCAGTTTATCATCAGGGGCAGACATGAACACTGAAGCTTTCTTT. Its protein product is CASSLSSGADMNTEAFF.

This chain connects TRBV4-1 to TRBJ2-7, with D unclear. The CDR3 is 15 amino acids. Trimming removed 1 base at V and 4 bases at J, with 14 bases between. CDR1 is MGHRA, CDR2 YSYEKL, per germline. This CDR3 reads CASSQVAALGYEQYF. The CDR3 DNA follows: TGCGCCAGCAGCCAAGTTGCAGCGCTGGGTTACGAGCAGTACTTC.

The chain employs TRBV9 and TRBJ1-1; D is undetermined. Germline V lookup: CDR1 SGDLS, CDR2 YYNGEE. The ends were cut back, 0 bases at V and 0 bases at J, with 15 bases in the middle. This CDR3 has 17 amino acids. CDR3: CASSVAASLTMNTEAFF. CDR3 nucleotides: TGTGCCAGCAGCGTAGCGGCCAGCCTTACCATGAACACTGAAGCTTTCTTT.